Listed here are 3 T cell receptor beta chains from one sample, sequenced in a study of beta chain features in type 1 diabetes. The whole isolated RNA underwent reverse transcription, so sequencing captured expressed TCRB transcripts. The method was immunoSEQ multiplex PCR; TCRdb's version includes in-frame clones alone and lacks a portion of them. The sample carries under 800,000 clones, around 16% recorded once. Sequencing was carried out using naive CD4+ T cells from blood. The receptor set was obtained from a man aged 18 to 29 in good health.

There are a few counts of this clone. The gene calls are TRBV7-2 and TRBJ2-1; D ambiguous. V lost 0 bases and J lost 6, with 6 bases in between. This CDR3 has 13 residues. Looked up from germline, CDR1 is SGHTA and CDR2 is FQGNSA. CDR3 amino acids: CASSLAFVNEQFF. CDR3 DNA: TGTGCCAGCAGCTTAGCTTTCGTCAATGAGCAGTTCTTC.

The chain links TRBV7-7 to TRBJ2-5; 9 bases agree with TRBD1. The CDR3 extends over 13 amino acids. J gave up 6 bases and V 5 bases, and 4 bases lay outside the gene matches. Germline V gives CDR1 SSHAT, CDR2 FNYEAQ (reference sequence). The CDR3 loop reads CASSRDRAKTQYF. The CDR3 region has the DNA TGTGCCAGCAGCCGGGACAGGGCGAAGACCCAGTACTTC.

This CDR3 reads CAISATSGSHNEQFF. As DNA, the CDR3 is TGTGCCATCAGTGCGACTAGCGGGAGCCACAATGAGCAGTTCTTC. The chain employs TRBV10-3 and TRBJ2-1, with 12 positions matching TRBD2. The CDR3 sequence is 15 residues long. V gave up 4 bases and J gave up 5 bases; unmatched junction bases: 3. Germline CDR1 ENHRY, CDR2 SYGVKD.